A selection of T cell receptor beta chains follows, all from one sample in a study of blood T cell repertoires in COVID-19. Sequenced by immunoSEQ multiplex PCR; TCRdb stores in-frame clones only, minus some. Here the sample spans more than 75,000 clones, approximately 86% being singletons. Material for sequencing was peripheral blood. These receptors were obtained from a man older than 75 with active or convalescent COVID-19. Each CDR3 is given with its conserved first and last residue. The order of the fields is J gene, D gene, clone size, V gene, CDR3 protein, CDR3 DNA. A D gene is named only where the DNA matches it firmly. Expanded clones get a size class; other rows say once, few or many, or leave the size out.

TRBJ1-1 | . | . | TRBV7-9 | CASSLSSGFNTEAFF | TGTGCCAGCAGCTTATCCTCAGGGTTTAACACTGAAGCTTTCTTT
TRBJ1-3 | . | . | TRBV29-1 | CSVEVGGNTIYF | TGCAGCGTTGAGGTTGGCGGAAACACCATATATTTT
TRBJ2-7 | . | . | TRBV7-9 | CASSFQAGEQYF | TGTGCCAGCAGCTTCCAAGCGGGCGAGCAGTACTTC
TRBJ1-1 | TRBD1 | . | TRBV5-1 | CASRPGQYTEAFF | TGCGCCAGCAGACCGGGACAGTACACTGAAGCTTTCTTT
TRBJ1-5 | TRBD1 | . | TRBV28 | CASSLTGKQPQHF | TGTGCCAGCAGTCTGACAGGGAAGCAGCCCCAGCATTTT
TRBJ2-2 | TRBD1 | . | TRBV7-9 | CASSARDRVTGELFF | TGTGCCAGCAGCGCCCGGGACAGGGTAACCGGGGAGCTGTTTTTT
TRBJ1-5 | . | . | TRBV11-2 | CASSFSRGQPQHF | TGTGCCAGCAGCTTTTCTAGGGGCCAGCCCCAGCATTTT
TRBJ2-5 | TRBD2 | . | TRBV5-8 | CASSWGLAGSAQETQYF | TGTGCCAGCAGCTGGGGACTAGCGGGCTCGGCGCAAGAGACCCAGTACTTC
TRBJ2-3 | TRBD2 | . | TRBV2 | CASRTSGSDTQYF | TGTGCCAGCAGGACTAGCGGATCAGATACGCAGTATTTT
TRBJ2-2 | TRBD2 | . | TRBV11-2 | CASSFQGLAANTGELFF | TGTGCCAGCAGCTTTCAGGGTCTAGCGGCGAACACCGGGGAGCTGTTTTTT
TRBJ2-3 | TRBD2 | . | TRBV7-2 | CASSRTSGSGTDTQYF | TGTGCCAGCAGCCGGACTAGCGGGAGTGGCACAGATACGCAGTATTTT
TRBJ2-7 | TRBD1 | . | TRBV25-1 | CASSGSGQGAIEQYF | TGTGCCAGCAGTGGATCTGGACAGGGGGCGATCGAGCAGTACTTC
TRBJ1-5 | . | . | TRBV10-1 | CASREVRGILRPQHF | TGCGCCAGCAGAGAAGTTAGGGGAATCCTGCGGCCCCAGCATTTT
TRBJ1-2 | . | . | TRBV28 | CASRMTGNYGYTF | TGTGCCAGCAGAATGACAGGAAACTATGGCTACACCTTC
TRBJ2-1 | . | once | TRBV5-1 | CASSLGGLHNEQFF | TGCGCCAGCAGCCTGGGCGGGCTACACAATGAGCAGTTCTTC
TRBJ2-1 | TRBD2 | . | TRBV19 | CASSPRSSGAYNEQFF | TGTGCCAGTAGTCCGCGATCAAGCGGGGCCTACAATGAGCAGTTCTTC
TRBJ2-5 | . | . | TRBV5-4 | CASSLEGEKTQYF | TGTGCCAGCAGCTTGGAAGGGGAAAAGACCCAGTACTTC
TRBJ2-7 | . | . | TRBV9 | CASSQTGQTYEQYF | TGTGCCAGCAGCCAAACAGGGCAGACCTACGAGCAGTACTTC
TRBJ2-1 | . | . | TRBV7-2 | CASSSTRVYNEQFF | TGTGCCAGCAGCTCCACTAGGGTCTACAATGAGCAGTTCTTC
TRBJ2-1 | . | . | TRBV25-1 | CASSELLARRDEQFF | TGTGCCAGCAGTGAATTGTTAGCTCGGAGGGATGAGCAGTTCTTC
TRBJ1-2 | TRBD1 | . | TRBV6-5 | CASSRWGQGTYGYTF | TGTGCCAGCAGCCGTTGGGGACAGGGGACCTATGGCTACACCTTC
TRBJ2-6 | . | . | TRBV6-6 | CASSDRISGANVLTF | TGTGCCAGCAGTGACAGGATCTCTGGGGCCAACGTCCTGACTTTC
TRBJ2-7 | TRBD2 | . | TRBV7-9 | CASSPSAGGPYEQYF | TGTGCCAGCAGCCCCTCTGCGGGAGGTCCCTACGAGCAGTACTTC
TRBJ1-6 | TRBD1 | few | TRBV4-1 | CASSQGDRLRSPLHF | TGCGCCAGCAGCCAAGGGGACAGGTTGCGCTCACCCCTCCACTTT
TRBJ1-2 | . | . | TRBV29-1 | CSVEDHGYGYTF | TGCAGCGTTGAAGATCACGGCTATGGCTACACCTTC
TRBJ2-7 | . | . | TRBV28 | CASVAGAGEQYF | TGTGCCAGCGTGGCGGGGGCCGGAGAGCAGTACTTC
TRBJ1-2 | . | . | TRBV7-8 | CASSLVAQGFGYTF | TGTGCCAGCAGCTTAGTTGCACAGGGCTTTGGCTACACCTTC
TRBJ2-2 | TRBD1 | . | TRBV7-3 | CASSGQGAGGELFF | TGTGCCAGCAGCGGACAGGGGGCTGGCGGGGAGCTGTTTTTT
TRBJ2-5 | . | once | TRBV2 | CASSETDVIRDF | TGTGCCAGCAGTGAGACAGACGTTATCAGGGACTTC
TRBJ2-2 | TRBD2 | . | TRBV5-1 | CASSPLTSGNTGELFF | TGCGCCAGCAGCCCGCTGACTAGCGGGAACACCGGGGAGCTGTTTTTT
TRBJ2-7 | . | once | TRBV24-1 | CAPLWGDSYEQYF | TGTGCCCCCCTATGGGGGGACTCCTACGAGCAGTACTTC
TRBJ2-3 | . | once | TRBV5-1 | CASSFTAGLDTQYF | TGCGCCAGCAGCTTCACGGCGGGTTTGGATACGCAGTATTTT
TRBJ2-3 | TRBD1 | once | TRBV2 | CASTNDRGTDTQYF | TGTGCCAGCACCAATGACAGGGGGACAGATACGCAGTATTTT
TRBJ2-1 | . | . | TRBV5-1 | CASSLRLGARLKNEQFF | TGCGCCAGCAGCCTCCGTTTGGGGGCGAGGTTGAAGAATGAGCAGTTCTTC
TRBJ1-1 | . | once | TRBV10-3 | CAISEGGRVNTEAFF | TGTGCCATCAGTGAGGGGGGCAGAGTGAACACTGAAGCTTTCTTT
TRBJ2-1 | . | . | TRBV4-3 | CASSQGRRYNEQFF | TGCGCCAGCAGCCAAGGCCGGCGGTACAATGAGCAGTTCTTC
TRBJ2-7 | . | . | TRBV12-3/TRBV12-4 | CASSLIGNTQQYF | TGTGCCAGCAGTTTAATCGGGAATACCCAGCAGTACTTC
TRBJ2-7 | . | once | TRBV10-1 | CASRGPGLSNEQYF | TGCGCCAGCAGGGGCCCGGGACTCTCCAACGAGCAGTACTTC
TRBJ2-1 | TRBD2 | . | TRBV3-1/TRBV3-2 | CASSHSGLAVVIRQFF | TGTGCCAGCAGCCACTCGGGACTAGCGGTGGTTATTAGGCAGTTCTTC
TRBJ2-1 | . | . | TRBV7-3 | CASSLNRDYNEQFF | TGTGCCAGCAGCCTTAACCGGGATTACAATGAGCAGTTCTTC
TRBJ2-7 | TRBD2 | . | TRBV6-6 | CASTFFAGGFYEQYF | TGTGCCAGCACCTTCTTTGCGGGAGGGTTCTACGAGCAGTACTTC
TRBJ1-1 | . | . | TRBV6-5 | CASTRGGWNTEAFF | TGTGCCAGCACTCGGGGGGGGTGGAACACTGAAGCTTTCTTT
TRBJ2-1 | . | . | TRBV6-5 | CASSFSGTLPEQFF | TGTGCCAGCAGTTTTTCCGGGACTCTCCCCGAGCAGTTCTTC
TRBJ1-5 | . | . | TRBV7-2 | CASSGGGYRWDQPQHF | TGTGCCAGCAGCGGTGGGGGGTATCGGTGGGATCAGCCCCAGCATTTT
TRBJ2-1 | TRBD2 | . | TRBV27 | CASSWGTSGYNEQFF | TGTGCCAGCAGCTGGGGGACTAGCGGTTACAATGAGCAGTTCTTC
TRBJ1-4 | . | . | TRBV27 | CASRRGEGRSGKLFF | TGTGCCAGCAGAAGGGGGGAGGGGCGATCCGGCAAACTGTTTTTT
TRBJ2-3 | TRBD2 | once | TRBV3-1/TRBV3-2 | CASSQESGALAGVLGTDTQYF | TGTGCCAGCAGCCAAGAAAGCGGAGCACTAGCGGGAGTTCTTGGCACAGATACGCAGTATTTT
TRBJ2-7 | . | once | TRBV5-6 | CASSLSGYEQYF | TGTGCCAGCAGCTTGTCCGGGTACGAGCAGTACTTC
TRBJ2-3 | TRBD2 | . | TRBV9 | CASSALAGGSTDTQYF | TGTGCCAGCAGCGCCCTAGCGGGAGGGAGCACAGATACGCAGTATTTT
TRBJ2-3 | TRBD2 | . | TRBV30 | CAWSVRVAGRREYSTDTQYF | TGTGCCTGGAGTGTACGGGTAGCGGGGAGACGGGAATATAGCACAGATACGCAGTATTTT
TRBJ2-2 | . | . | TRBV15 | CATSYTKTYTGELFF | TGTGCCACCAGCTATACAAAAACCTACACCGGGGAGCTGTTTTTT
TRBJ2-1 | TRBD1 | . | TRBV19 | CASSRDRGITYNEQFF | TGTGCCAGTAGTAGGGACAGGGGGATTACCTACAATGAGCAGTTCTTC
TRBJ2-5 | . | . | TRBV19 | CASSWSERETQYF | TGTGCCAGTAGTTGGTCCGAACGGGAGACCCAGTACTTC
TRBJ2-1 | . | . | TRBV9 | CASSGRSPRNEQFF | TGTGCCAGCAGCGGCCGGAGTCCCCGCAATGAGCAGTTCTTC
TRBJ2-7 | TRBD2 | . | TRBV5-1 | CASSEGLAGAGIDEQYF | TGCGCCAGCAGCGAGGGACTAGCGGGAGCCGGTATTGACGAGCAGTACTTC
TRBJ1-3 | . | . | TRBV7-9 | CASSPGPYSGNTIYF | TGTGCCAGCAGCCCTGGGCCCTACTCTGGAAACACCATATATTTT
TRBJ2-3 | . | . | TRBV19 | CASSIDLSITSTDTQYF | TGTGCCAGTAGTATAGATCTATCGATAACTAGCACAGATACGCAGTATTTT
TRBJ1-2 | . | . | TRBV18 | CASSPPPTETGSGYTF | TGTGCCAGCTCACCCCCCCCCACAGAAACAGGATCGGGCTACACCTTC
TRBJ2-1 | . | . | TRBV7-2 | CASSPLTGSYNEQFF | TGTGCCAGCAGCCCTCTGACGGGTTCCTACAATGAGCAGTTCTTC
TRBJ1-1 | . | . | TRBV6-2/TRBV6-3 | CASSNGQMNTEAFF | TGTGCCAGCAGTAACGGACAAATGAACACTGAAGCTTTCTTT